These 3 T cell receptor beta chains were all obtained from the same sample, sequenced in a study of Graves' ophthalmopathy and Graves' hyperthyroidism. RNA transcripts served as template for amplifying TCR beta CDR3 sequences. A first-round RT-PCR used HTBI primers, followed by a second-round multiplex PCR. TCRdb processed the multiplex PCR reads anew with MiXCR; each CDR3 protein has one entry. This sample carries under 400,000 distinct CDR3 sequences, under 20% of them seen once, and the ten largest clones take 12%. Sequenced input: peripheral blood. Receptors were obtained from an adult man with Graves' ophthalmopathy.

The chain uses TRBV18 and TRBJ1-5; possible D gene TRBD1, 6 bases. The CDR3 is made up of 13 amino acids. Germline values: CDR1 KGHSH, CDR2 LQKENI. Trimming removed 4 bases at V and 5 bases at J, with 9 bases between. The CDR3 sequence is CASSRAGDQPQHF. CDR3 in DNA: TGTGCCAGCTCACGGGCAGGGGATCAGCCCCAGCATTTT. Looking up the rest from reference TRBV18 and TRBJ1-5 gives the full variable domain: NAGVMQNPRHLVRRRGQEARLRCSPMKGHSHVYWYRQLPEEGLKFMVYLQKENIIDESGMPKERFSAEFPKEGPSILRIQQVVRGDSAAYFCASSRAGDQPQHFGDGTRLSIL.

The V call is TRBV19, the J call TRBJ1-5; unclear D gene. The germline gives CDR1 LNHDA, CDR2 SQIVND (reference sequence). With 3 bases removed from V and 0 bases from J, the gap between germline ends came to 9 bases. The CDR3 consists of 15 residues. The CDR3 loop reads CASSMAAYSNQPQHF. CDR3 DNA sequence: TGTGCCAGTAGTATGGCAGCTTATAGCAATCAGCCCCAGCATTTT.

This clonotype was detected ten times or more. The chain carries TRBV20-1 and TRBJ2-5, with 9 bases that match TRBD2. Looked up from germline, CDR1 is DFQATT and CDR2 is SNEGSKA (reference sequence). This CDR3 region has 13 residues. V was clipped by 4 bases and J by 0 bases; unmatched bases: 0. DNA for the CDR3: TGCAGTGCTAAGCGGGGGGACCAAGAGACCCAGTACTTC. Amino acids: CSAKRGDQETQYF.